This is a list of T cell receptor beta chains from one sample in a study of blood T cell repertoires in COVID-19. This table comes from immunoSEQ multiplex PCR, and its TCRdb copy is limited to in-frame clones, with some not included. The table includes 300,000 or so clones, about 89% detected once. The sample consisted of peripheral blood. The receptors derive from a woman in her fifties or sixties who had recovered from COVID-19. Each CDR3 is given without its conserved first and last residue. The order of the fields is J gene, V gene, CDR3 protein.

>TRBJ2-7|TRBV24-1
ATRGQNSYEQY
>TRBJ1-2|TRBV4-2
ASSQTGTGGADGYT
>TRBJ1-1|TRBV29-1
SVTGQPYTEAF
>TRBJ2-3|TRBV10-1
ASSEWGGSDTQY
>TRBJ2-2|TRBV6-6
ASRKPTVGELF
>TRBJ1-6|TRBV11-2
ASSLEERDSNSPLH
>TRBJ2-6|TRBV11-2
ASSLDEYEARPGANVLT
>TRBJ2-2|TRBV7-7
ASSTGLAGAGELF
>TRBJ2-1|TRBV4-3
ASSRDYSSYNEQF
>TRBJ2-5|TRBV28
ASSLGLAPY
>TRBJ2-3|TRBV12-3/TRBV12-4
ASSLGLTDTQY
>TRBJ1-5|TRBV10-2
ASSDRQGVMNQPQH
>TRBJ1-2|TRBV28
ASSSPSWTGPYGYT
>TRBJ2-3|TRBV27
ASKRTSGTTDTQY
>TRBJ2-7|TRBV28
ASSSTSRRGGEQY
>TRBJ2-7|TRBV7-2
ASSLGGFGQY
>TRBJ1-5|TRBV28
ASSRGLDYQPQH
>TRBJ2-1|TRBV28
ASTVTGAYNEQF
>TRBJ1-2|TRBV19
ASSMRTGFGYT
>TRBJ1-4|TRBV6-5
ASSNYFGEKLF
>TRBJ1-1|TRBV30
AWSAQGRTEAF
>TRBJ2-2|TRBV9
ASTWGANTGELF
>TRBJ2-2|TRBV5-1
ASSLAGQNTGELF
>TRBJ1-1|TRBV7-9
ASSRSDRPEAF
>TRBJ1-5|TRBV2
ASSDPGQGNNQPQH
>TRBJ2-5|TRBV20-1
SASSRGLLETQY
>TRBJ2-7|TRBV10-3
AISESGDPLYEQY
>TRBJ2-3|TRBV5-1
ARQTGQLSTDTQY
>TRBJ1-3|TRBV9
ASSAQGPSGNTIY
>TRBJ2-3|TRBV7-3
ASSPTPGIGGQY
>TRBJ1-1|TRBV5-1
ASSTLQATNTEAF
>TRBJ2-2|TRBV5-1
ASSQGNTGELF
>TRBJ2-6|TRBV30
AWSRGWDRAFLGANVLT
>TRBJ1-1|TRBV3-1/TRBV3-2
ASSQHREAF
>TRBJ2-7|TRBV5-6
ASTDRVIYEQY
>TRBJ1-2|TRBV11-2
ASSPEGYGYT
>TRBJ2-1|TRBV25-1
ASGTGGAYNEQF
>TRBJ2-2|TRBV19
ASSIEGSLGELF
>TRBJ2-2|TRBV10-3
AISESWGTTRRGELF
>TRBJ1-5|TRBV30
AWSVAQGSNQPQH
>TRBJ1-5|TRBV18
ASSPTVGGEGSQPQH
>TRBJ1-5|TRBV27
ASSPGSLSNQPQH
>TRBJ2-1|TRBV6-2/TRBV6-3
ASSPVPTGEQF
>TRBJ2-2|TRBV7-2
ASSLAATSPGELF
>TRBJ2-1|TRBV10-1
ASSEPSGGGNEQF
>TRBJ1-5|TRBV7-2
ASSLQGGGGNQPQH
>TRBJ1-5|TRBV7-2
ASSLTGQPQH
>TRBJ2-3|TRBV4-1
ASRPTFGTDTQY
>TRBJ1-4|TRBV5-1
ASSVGRGNRGNEKLF
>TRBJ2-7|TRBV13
ASSATGDSYEQY
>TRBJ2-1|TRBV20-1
SASQLGGSSYNEQF
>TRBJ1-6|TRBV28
ASSLIGTGGSPLH
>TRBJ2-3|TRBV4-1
ASSQYGLYTDTQY
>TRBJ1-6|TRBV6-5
ASSYEGAPNSPLH
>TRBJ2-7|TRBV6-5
ASRNTPIGYEQY
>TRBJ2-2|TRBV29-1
SVSQGARTGELF